This TCR beta chain was obtained from a study of blood T cell repertoires in COVID-19. In the study overall: Samples representing acute and convalescent COVID-19 were sourced from the United States, Italy and Spain.

This clone was recorded a few times. V shed 0 bases and J shed 1 base, with 13 bases lying between them. The CDR3 has 17 residues. CDR1 SGHRS and CDR2 YFSETQ come from the germline V gene. Per the study methods: The authors estimated nucleated cell counts from reference gene primer amplification. Method: immunoSEQ multiplex PCR; TCRdb's copy keeps in-frame clones and lacks some. The V and J calls and clone size were taken over from that table, and D and trimming were inferred from the DNA. The table has about 140,000 clones, 82% seen once. The V and J genes are TRBV5-1 and TRBJ1-4; D unresolved. The sequence came from a woman older than 75 with acute or convalescent COVID-19. The sequencing input was peripheral blood. The CDR3 DNA reads as TGCGCCAGCAGCTTGGGAGGTGGTGGAGGAACTAATGAAAAACTGTTTTTT. It codes for CASSLGGGGGTNEKLFF.